The clone carrying this TCR beta chain has a count of ten or more. The TCRbeta library incorporated unique molecular identifiers. From the PCR reads, TCRdb called clonotypes with MiXCR, one entry per CDR3 protein. The sample holds 150,000 to 200,000 distinct CDR3 sequences, about 14% seen once. This CDR3 comprises 14 residues. CDR1 DFQATT and CDR2 SNEGSKA come from the germline V gene (reference sequence). Trimming left V 5 bases short and J 7 bases short, with 20 bases between. This record comes from a study of T-cell reconstitution after alpha-beta-depleted transplantation in children. The source is a human donor who donated a stem cell graft to a child with acute lymphoblastic leukemia. Sequences were derived from PBMCs from the stem cell graft donor, sampled from the stem cell graft. The V gene is TRBV20-1, the J gene TRBJ1-2; D is unresolved. The CDR3 coding sequence is TGCAGTGCTCGGTGGGCACCAAACGGAGGTGGCTACACCTTC. It translates to CSARWAPNGGGYTF.